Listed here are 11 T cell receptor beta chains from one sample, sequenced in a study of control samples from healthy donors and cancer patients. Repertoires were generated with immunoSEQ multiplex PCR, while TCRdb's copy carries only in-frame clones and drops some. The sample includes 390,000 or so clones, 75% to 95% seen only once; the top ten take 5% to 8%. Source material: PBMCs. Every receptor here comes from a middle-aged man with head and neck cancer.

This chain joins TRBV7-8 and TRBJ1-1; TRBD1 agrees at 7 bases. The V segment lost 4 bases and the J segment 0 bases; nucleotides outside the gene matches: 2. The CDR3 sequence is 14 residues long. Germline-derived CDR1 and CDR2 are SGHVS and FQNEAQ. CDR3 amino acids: CASSSDRLNTEAFF. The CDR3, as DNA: TGTGCCAGCAGCTCGGACAGGTTGAACACTGAAGCTTTCTTT.

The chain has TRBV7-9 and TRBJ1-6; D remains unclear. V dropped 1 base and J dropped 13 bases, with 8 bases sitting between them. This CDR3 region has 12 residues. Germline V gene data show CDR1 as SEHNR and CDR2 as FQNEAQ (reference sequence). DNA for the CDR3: TGTGCCAGCAGCTTAGGGATGTGGCCCCTCCACTTT. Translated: CASSLGMWPLHF.

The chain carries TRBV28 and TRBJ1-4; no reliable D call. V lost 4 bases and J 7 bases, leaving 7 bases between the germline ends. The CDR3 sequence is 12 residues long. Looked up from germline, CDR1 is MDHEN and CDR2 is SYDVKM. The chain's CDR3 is CASSSLSEKLFF. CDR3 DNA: TGTGCCAGCAGTTCCCTATCTGAAAAACTGTTTTTT.

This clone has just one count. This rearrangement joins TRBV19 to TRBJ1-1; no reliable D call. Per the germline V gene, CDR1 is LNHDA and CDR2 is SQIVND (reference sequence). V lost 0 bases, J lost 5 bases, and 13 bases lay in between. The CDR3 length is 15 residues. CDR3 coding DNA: TGTGCCAGTAGTATAGATCGTAGTAGGGAAACTGAAGCTTTCTTT. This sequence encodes CASSIDRSRETEAFF.

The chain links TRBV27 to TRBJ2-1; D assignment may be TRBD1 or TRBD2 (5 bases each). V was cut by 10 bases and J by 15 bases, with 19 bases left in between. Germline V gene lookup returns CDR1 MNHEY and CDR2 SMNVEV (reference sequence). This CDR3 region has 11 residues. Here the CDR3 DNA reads TGTGCCACCCTCCGATTGGGGGATCGGTTCTTC. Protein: CATLRLGDRFF.

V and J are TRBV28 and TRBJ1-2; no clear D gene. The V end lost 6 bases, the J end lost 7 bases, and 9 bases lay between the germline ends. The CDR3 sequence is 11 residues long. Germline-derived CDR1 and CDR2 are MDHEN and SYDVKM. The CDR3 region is CASSVGSGYTF. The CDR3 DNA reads TGTGCCAGCAGCGTAGGGTCTGGCTACACCTTC.

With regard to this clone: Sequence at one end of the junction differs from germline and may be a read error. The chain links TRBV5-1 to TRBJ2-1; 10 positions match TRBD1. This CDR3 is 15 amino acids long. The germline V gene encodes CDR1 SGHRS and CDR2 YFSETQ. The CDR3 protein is CASSPGQGGLNGQFF. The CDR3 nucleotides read TGCGCCAGCAGCCCCGGACAGGGGGGCCTAAATGGGCAGTTCTTC.

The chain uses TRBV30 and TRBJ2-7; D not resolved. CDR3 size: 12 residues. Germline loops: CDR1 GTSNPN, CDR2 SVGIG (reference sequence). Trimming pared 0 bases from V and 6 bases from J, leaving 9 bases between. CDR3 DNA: TGTGCCTGGAGTGTGAGTCGGGTCGAGCAGTACTTC. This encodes CAWSVSRVEQYF.

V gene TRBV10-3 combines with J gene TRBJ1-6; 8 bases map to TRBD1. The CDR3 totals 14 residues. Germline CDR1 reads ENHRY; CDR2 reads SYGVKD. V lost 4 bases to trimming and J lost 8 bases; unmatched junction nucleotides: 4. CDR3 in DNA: TGTGCCATCAGTGGGACAGGGTTGGATTCACCCCTCCACTTT. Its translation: CAISGTGLDSPLHF.

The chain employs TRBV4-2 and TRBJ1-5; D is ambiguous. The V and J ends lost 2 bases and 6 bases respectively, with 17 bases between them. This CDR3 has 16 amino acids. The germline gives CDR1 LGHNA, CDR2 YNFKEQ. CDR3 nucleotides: TGTGCCAGCAGCCAAAACCCCGAGAGGTCCAGTCAGCCCCAGCATTTT. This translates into CASSQNPERSSQPQHF.

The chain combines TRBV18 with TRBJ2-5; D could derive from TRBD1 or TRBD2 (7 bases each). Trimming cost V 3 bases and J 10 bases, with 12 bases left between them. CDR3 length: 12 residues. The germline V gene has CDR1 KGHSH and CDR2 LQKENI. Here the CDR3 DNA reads TGTGCCAGCTCACCCCCCAGGGGGGGCCAGTACTTC. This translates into CASSPPRGGQYF.